These 19 T cell receptor beta chains originate from one sample sequenced in a study of human T cells and chemical hapten exposure. TCRdb itself ran the RACE reads through MiXCR, one entry per CDR3 protein. The data show nearly 85,000 distinct CDR3 sequences, with approximately 10% seen just once and about 1.6% held by the top ten. Time point noted: patch test 2, 6 weeks after DPC sensitization. Indicated treatment: therapeutic diphenylcyclopropenone sensitization with weekly scalp DPC. The sample in question was whole blood, obtained in connection with sensitization to the hapten diphenylcyclopropenone (DPC). All receptors derive from a man aged 18 to 30 with alopecia areata. Some clones in this sample may be carry-over from other donors' samples.

The rearrangement links TRBV3-1 to TRBJ2-7, with TRBD1 matching over 7 bases. CDR3 length: 14 residues. Germline V gene lookup returns CDR1 LGHDT and CDR2 YNNKEL (reference sequence). V lost 4 bases to trimming and J lost 1 base; unmatched junction nucleotides: 4. The CDR3 is CASSRDSLSYEQYF. The CDR3 DNA sequence: TGTGCCAGCAGCCGGGACAGCCTTTCCTACGAGCAGTACTTC.

This clonotype was counted many times. This chain joins TRBV5-4 and TRBJ1-6, with 7 bases lining up with TRBD1. This CDR3 contains 15 residues. The trim removed 7 bases at V and 0 bases at J, leaving 4 bases unmatched. Germline CDR1 is SGHNT and CDR2 is YYREEE (reference sequence). The CDR3 DNA follows: TGTGCCAGCGGCCCAGGGGGCTCCTATAATTCACCCCTCCACTTT. Its translation: CASGPGGSYNSPLHF.

V gene TRBV4-2 combines with J gene TRBJ2-2, with D unresolved. CDR3 size: 18 residues. V lost 1 base to trimming and J lost 0 bases, with 15 bases between them. In germline, CDR1 is LGHNA, CDR2 YNFKEQ. The CDR3 here is CASSQVLTTDSNTGELFF. The CDR3 bases are TGTGCCAGCAGCCAAGTATTAACCACAGATTCGAACACCGGGGAGCTGTTTTTT.

This clonotype was recorded many times. This chain connects TRBV12-3 or TRBV12-4 to TRBJ1-3; D might be TRBD1 (5 bases). The length of the CDR3 is 16 residues. V lost 5 bases and J lost 3, with 17 bases in between. CDR3 in amino acids: CASSPQSKGSGNTIYF. CDR3 in DNA: TGTGCCAGCAGTCCCCAGTCGAAGGGGAGTGGAAACACCATATATTTT.

In its sample, this clonotype was seen a few times. The chain recombines TRBV28 with TRBJ2-2, with D possibly being TRBD1 (6 bases). This CDR3 spans 15 amino acids. Trimming shortened V by 8 bases and J by 0 bases, and 13 bases separated the two germline ends. CDR1 and CDR2 (germline): MDHEN, SYDVKM. The CDR3: CASDSWTANTGELFF. The CDR3 DNA sequence: TGTGCCAGCGACAGCTGGACAGCGAACACCGGGGAGCTGTTTTTT.

A few counts support this clonotype. One end of the junction fails to match germline, which may point to a read error. The chain has TRBV7-3 and TRBJ2-3, with D perhaps TRBD2 (6 bases). The germline V gene encodes CDR1 SGHTA and CDR2 FQGTGA. This CDR3 spans 15 amino acids. CDR3 bases: TGTGCCAGCAGCCTAACCGGGACTAGCACAGATACGCAGTATTTT. Its translation is CASSLTGTSTDTQYF. Based on the CDR3 plus reference TRBV7-3 and TRBJ2-3, the full variable domain is GAGVSQTPSNKVTEKGKYVELRCDPISGHTALYWYRQSLGQGPEFLIYFQGTGAADDSGLPNDRFFAVRPEGSVSTLKIQRTERGDSAVYLCASSLTGTSTDTQYFGPGTRLTVL.

This clonotype showed up many times. This rearrangement joins TRBV27 to TRBJ2-5; the D is unclear. This CDR3 comprises 15 residues. CDR1 and CDR2 from the germline V gene are MNHEY and SMNVEV (reference sequence). Deletions cut 5 bases from V and 5 bases from J, with 18 bases between. The CDR3 DNA reads as TGTGCCAGCAGTATCCGCCCCCCGACTGTGGAGACCCAGTACTTC. This encodes CASSIRPPTVETQYF.

In this sample, this clonotype turned up a few times. The chain links TRBV18 to TRBJ1-1; no clear D. V was cut by 5 bases and J by 0 bases, with 4 bases left in between. The germline V gene encodes CDR1 KGHSH and CDR2 LQKENI. CDR3 length: 12 residues. The CDR3 bases are TGTGCCAGCTCAGCGATGAACACTGAAGCTTTCTTT. It translates to CASSAMNTEAFF.

V is TRBV9 and J is TRBJ1-1; D remains ambiguous. This CDR3 region has 15 residues. Germline values: CDR1 SGDLS, CDR2 YYNGEE. Trimming took 0 bases from V and 0 from J, leaving 9 bases between them. The CDR3 coding sequence is TGTGCCAGCAGCGTAGCCCCACGGCTGAACACTGAAGCTTTCTTT. Its translation: CASSVAPRLNTEAFF.

This clonotype has a count of ten or more. The gene calls are TRBV5-1 and TRBJ1-3; D is possibly TRBD1 (5 bases). The CDR3 is 15 amino acids. Germline V gene sequence: CDR1 SGHRS, CDR2 YFSETQ. Trimming left V 2 bases short and J 4 bases short, with 13 bases between. The CDR3 sequence: CASSLSTGGGNTIYF. The CDR3 DNA follows: TGCGCCAGCAGCTTAAGCACAGGAGGCGGAAACACCATATATTTT.

This clonotype was seen a handful of times. The chain joins TRBV6-2 or TRBV6-3 to TRBJ1-1, with 7 positions matching TRBD1. V lost 7 bases, J lost 7 bases, and 9 bases stayed unmatched. CDR1 and CDR2 (germline): MNHEY, SVGEGT. The CDR3 is made up of 13 amino acids. Written as DNA, the CDR3 is TGTGCCAGCATACACAGGGGCCAGAATGAAGCTTTCTTT. This gives the protein CASIHRGQNEAFF.

This clonotype turned up a few times. V and J are TRBV12-3 or TRBV12-4 and TRBJ2-5; 8 nucleotides agree with TRBD1. CDR3 length: 17 residues. V trimming: 6 bases; J trimming: 0 bases; junction bases outside the gene matches: 12. CDR3 region: CASSAGQGPSNQETQYF. CDR3 nucleotides: TGTGCCAGCAGCGCCGGACAGGGCCCAAGCAACCAAGAGACCCAGTACTTC.

This clonotype appeared many times. The chain has TRBV29-1 and TRBJ2-7, with TRBD1 matching 7 bases. From germline, CDR1 is SQVTM and CDR2 ANQGSEA. The CDR3 contains 13 residues. The trim removed 7 bases at V and 2 bases at J, leaving 8 bases unmatched. The DNA for the CDR3 is TGCAGCGCAACGGACAGGTTAGCCTACGAGCAGTACTTC. This sequence encodes CSATDRLAYEQYF.

This clonotype showed up many times. CDR3 residues: CASSFSGGTFYTGELFF. CDR3 DNA: TGTGCCAGCAGCTTTTCCGGGGGAACGTTCTACACCGGGGAGCTGTTTTTT. This sequence joins TRBV11-2 and TRBJ2-2, with D tentatively TRBD2 (6 bases). Trimming pared 3 bases from V and 3 bases from J, leaving 17 bases between. Germline V gene lookup returns CDR1 SGHAT and CDR2 FQNNGV. The CDR3 has 17 residues.

V gene TRBV27 combines with J gene TRBJ2-7; a weak D match, TRBD2 (5 bases). This CDR3 is built from 15 residues. V lost 3 bases and J 5 bases, leaving 17 bases between the germline ends. Germline V lookup: CDR1 MNHEY, CDR2 SMNVEV (reference sequence). Written as DNA, the CDR3 is TGTGCCAGCAGTTTCACGGGGATAAAGGGTGACGAGCAGTACTTC. The encoded protein is CASSFTGIKGDEQYF.

The J gene is TRBJ1-1, the V gene TRBV18; D not resolved. Germline lookup yields CDR1 KGHSH and CDR2 LQKENI. The CDR3 loop spans 16 amino acids. The V end was cut by 8 bases, the J end by 1 base, with 20 bases between. CDR3 loop: CASQENVGDGNTEAFF. The CDR3, as DNA: TGTGCCAGCCAAGAAAATGTCGGAGATGGGAACACTGAAGCTTTCTTT.

This clonotype was counted between two and nine times. The J gene is TRBJ2-7, the V gene TRBV20-1; tentative D call: TRBD1 (7 bases). CDR3 length: 13 amino acids. Germline V gene data show CDR1 as DFQATT and CDR2 as SNEGSKA (reference sequence). The CDR3 bases are TGCGCTGCGGGACGAGACAGGGAGTGGGGGCAGTACGTC. The encoded protein is CAAGRDREWGQYV.

The chain uses TRBV6-4 and TRBJ2-5; D is undetermined. The CDR3 length is 14 residues. Germline assignment: CDR1 MRHNA and CDR2 SNTAGT. The V gene lost 2 bases and the J gene lost 5 bases, with 12 bases spanning the gap. In DNA form, the CDR3 reads TGTGCCAGCAGTGACGACGCGGAATCCGAGACCCAGTACTTC. Protein sequence: CASSDDAESETQYF.

The chain uses TRBV18 and TRBJ1-5; D unresolved. Germline lookup yields CDR1 KGHSH and CDR2 LQKENI. V gave up 0 bases and J gave up 5 bases, with 5 bases separating them. This CDR3 spans 13 amino acids. CDR3 DNA: TGTGCCAGCTCACCACCGGGAGATCAGCCCCAGCATTTT. As protein: CASSPPGDQPQHF.